The 25 T cell receptor beta chains below come from one sample, sequenced in a study of blood T cell repertoires in COVID-19. This table comes from immunoSEQ multiplex PCR, and its TCRdb copy is limited to in-frame clones, with some not included. The sample records 100,000 to 120,000 clones, more than 70% being singletons. The sequenced material came from peripheral blood. These receptors all come from a woman aged 45-65 years with acute or convalescent COVID-19.

The rearrangement links TRBV28 to TRBJ2-3; 11 bases fit TRBD1. Unmatched junction bases numbered 9, after V lost 5 bases and J lost 5 bases. Germline assignment: CDR1 MDHEN and CDR2 SYDVKM. The CDR3 is 16 residues long. The CDR3 DNA is TGTGCCAGCAGTATAAGGACAGGGGGCATTGTAGATACGCAGTATTTT. Translating it yields CASSIRTGGIVDTQYF.

This chain connects TRBV6-5 to TRBJ1-5; 7 nucleotides match TRBD1. Germline CDR1 reads MNHEY; CDR2 reads SVGAGI. V dropped 7 bases and J dropped 4; count of bases not matched to a gene: 4. This CDR3 has 13 residues. The CDR3 loop is CASTPDRNQPQHF. Here the CDR3 DNA reads TGTGCCAGCACCCCGGACAGGAATCAGCCCCAGCATTTT.

V is TRBV3-1 (or the pseudogene TRBV3-2) and J is TRBJ2-1, with 7 nucleotides matching TRBD1. CDR1 is LGHDT, CDR2 YNNKEL, per germline (reference sequence). The trim removed 4 bases at V and 2 bases at J, leaving 5 bases unmatched. The CDR3 totals 15 residues. CDR3 nucleotides: TGTGCCAGCAGCCCCGCCGGACAGGCCTACAATGAGCAGTTCTTC. Translation: CASSPAGQAYNEQFF.

For this clone: One end of the junction varies from germline; a read error may be responsible. This chain uses TRBV19 with TRBJ1-5, with 7 nucleotides matching TRBD1. Germline assignment: CDR1 LNHDA and CDR2 SQIVND (reference sequence). CDR3 size: 14 residues. The CDR3 DNA follows: TGTGCCAGTAGTGTAGACAGGGCGAATCAGCCCCAGCATTTT. It codes for CASSVDRANQPQHF.

The V and J genes are TRBV19 and TRBJ2-7; tentatively, D is TRBD1 (6 bases). The CDR3 has 15 amino acids. Germline V CDR1 and CDR2: LNHDA, SQIVND (reference sequence). V was shortened by 5 bases and J by 3 bases, with 17 bases between the two germline ends. The CDR3 DNA follows: TGTGCCAGTAGTTCGCTTCGGGACACATACTACGAGCAGTACTTC. Its translation is CASSSLRDTYYEQYF. The whole variable domain, remainder taken from reference TRBV19 and TRBJ2-7, is DGGITQSPKYLFRKEGQNVTLSCEQNLNHDAMYWYRQDPGQGLRLIYYSQIVNDFQKGDIAEGYSVSREKKESFPLTVTSAQKNPTAFYLCASSSLRDTYYEQYFGPGTRLTVT.

J is TRBJ2-5 and V is TRBV6-2 or TRBV6-3; 14 nucleotides line up with TRBD2. The CDR3 runs 17 residues. The J segment lost 3 bases and the V segment lost 5 bases, leaving 8 bases of the junction unmatched. Germline CDR1 reads MNHEY; CDR2 reads SVGEGT. CDR3 coding DNA: TGTGCCAGCAGTGGGGCACGACTAGCGGGAGGGAAAGAGACCCAGTACTTC. Translated, it gives CASSGARLAGGKETQYF.

The chain carries TRBV19 and TRBJ1-5, with D perhaps TRBD1 (5 bases). The V and J ends lost 5 bases and 4 bases respectively, with 18 bases between them. This CDR3 contains 16 residues. Germline CDR1 LNHDA, CDR2 SQIVND (reference sequence). CDR3 sequence: CASSLMVIQGNQPQHF. In DNA form, the CDR3 reads TGTGCCAGTAGTTTGATGGTGATCCAGGGAAATCAGCCCCAGCATTTT.

The chain combines TRBV7-2 with TRBJ2-5; D unresolved. Germline V gene sequence: CDR1 SGHTA, CDR2 FQGNSA. The CDR3 length is 13 residues. The V end was cut by 3 bases, the J end by 2 bases, with 7 bases between. CDR3 loop: CASSFSRQETQYF. The CDR3 DNA follows: TGTGCCAGCAGCTTCTCCAGACAAGAGACCCAGTACTTC.

This chain uses TRBV7-9 with TRBJ1-3; D is perhaps TRBD1 (6 bases). The CDR3 has 13 residues. The ends were cut back, 6 bases at V and 4 bases at J, with 10 bases in the middle. CDR1 is SEHNR and CDR2 is FQNEAQ in the germline V gene (reference sequence). The CDR3 nucleotides are TGTGCCAGCAGGCAGGGGATCGGAAACACCATATATTTT. This encodes CASRQGIGNTIYF.

The gene calls are TRBV6-5 and TRBJ2-7; the match to TRBD2 covers 11 bases. The V gene's germline CDR1 is MNHEY and CDR2 SVGAGI. V lost 6 bases, J lost 0 bases, and 1 base stayed unmatched. This CDR3 spans 14 amino acids. The DNA of the CDR3 is TGTGCCAGCAGAACTAGCGGGGGCTCCTACGAGCAGTACTTC. This codes for CASRTSGGSYEQYF.

The chain couples TRBV24-1 to TRBJ2-2; 8 nucleotides match TRBD1. This CDR3 comprises 15 residues. CDR1 KGHDR and CDR2 SFDVKD come from the germline V gene. The V and J ends lost 7 bases and 2 bases, in that order; junction bases with no gene match: 5. The CDR3 DNA is TGTGCCACCAGCCCGGGACAGGCAAACACCGGGGAGCTGTTTTTT. This encodes CATSPGQANTGELFF.

This clone was seen a handful of times. The chain links TRBV27 to TRBJ2-7; 14 bases map to TRBD2. The J segment lost 1 base and the V segment lost 4 bases, leaving 12 bases of the junction unmatched. The germline CDR1 and CDR2 sequences are MNHEY and SMNVEV (reference sequence). This CDR3 comprises 19 residues. CDR3 amino acids: CASSSPQGLAGVSSYEQYF. CDR3 DNA: TGTGCCAGCAGTTCCCCTCAGGGACTAGCGGGAGTATCGTCCTACGAGCAGTACTTC.

The chain links TRBV5-1 to TRBJ2-3; 9 positions agree with TRBD1. The ends lost 4 bases at V and 6 bases at J; junction bases unmatched: 6. Per the germline V gene, CDR1 is SGHRS and CDR2 is YFSETQ. There are 14 residues in the CDR3. The CDR3 DNA sequence: TGCGCCAGCAGCGCCGGGACAGGGCGGGATACGCAGTATTTT. Translation: CASSAGTGRDTQYF.

The chain joins TRBV19 to TRBJ1-2; no definite D call. This CDR3 is 12 amino acids long. Germline V gives CDR1 LNHDA, CDR2 SQIVND (reference sequence). V lost 3 bases, J lost 8 bases, and 10 bases lay in between. The CDR3 nucleotides are TGTGCCAGTAGTATGCGGAATGGGGGCTACACCTTC. Its protein is CASSMRNGGYTF.

This clone was seen a single time. The V gene is TRBV10-3, the J gene TRBJ1-2; the D gene is possibly TRBD1 (5 bases). The V end was cut by 4 bases, the J end by 4 bases, with 13 bases between. Per the germline V gene, CDR1 is ENHRY and CDR2 is SYGVKD. The CDR3 sequence is 14 residues long. The CDR3 bases are TGTGCCATCAGTGTCGACAGCCCAACCTATGGCTACACCTTC. As protein: CAISVDSPTYGYTF.

V is TRBV13 and J is TRBJ1-2; D is uncertain. With 0 bases removed from V and 0 bases from J, the gap between germline ends came to 5 bases. In germline, CDR1 is PRHDT, CDR2 FYEKMQ (reference sequence). The CDR3 is 14 amino acids. The CDR3 loop is CASSLGNSNYGYTF. In DNA, the CDR3 is TGTGCCAGCAGCTTAGGGAACTCTAACTATGGCTACACCTTC.

The genes are TRBV29-1 and TRBJ2-1; D is possibly TRBD2 (6 bases). There are 13 residues in the CDR3. Trimming took 5 bases from V and 0 from J, leaving 8 bases between them. Germline V CDR1 and CDR2: SQVTM, ANQGSEA. Here the CDR3 reads CSVRESSYNEQFF. The CDR3 nucleotides read TGCAGCGTTCGGGAGAGCTCCTACAATGAGCAGTTCTTC.

V gene TRBV30 combines with J gene TRBJ1-2; 7 nucleotides agree with TRBD1. From germline, CDR1 is GTSNPN and CDR2 SVGIG (reference sequence). CDR3 size: 13 residues. Unmatched junction bases numbered 10, after V lost 5 bases and J lost 7 bases. CDR3 residues: CAWHQHRGSGYTF. The DNA for the CDR3 is TGTGCCTGGCATCAACACAGGGGTAGTGGCTACACCTTC.

V gene TRBV7-9 combines with J gene TRBJ2-3; tentatively, D is TRBD1 (5 bases). Germline V gene sequence: CDR1 SEHNR, CDR2 FQNEAQ (reference sequence). This CDR3 comprises 16 residues. Trimming took off 1 base at V and 0 bases at J, with 11 bases between the two ends. The CDR3 DNA reads TGTGCCAGCAGCTTAGGGCAGGGTGATAGCACAGATACGCAGTATTTT. This translates into CASSLGQGDSTDTQYF.

The genes are TRBV9 and TRBJ2-7; 7 nucleotides agree with TRBD2. The V gene end was trimmed by 4 bases and the J gene end by 7 bases; junction bases not matched to a gene: 2. CDR1 and CDR2 (germline): SGDLS, YYNGEE. CDR3 length: 11 residues. CDR3 DNA: TGTGCCAGCAGCTCAGCGGGGGAGCAGTACTTC. This codes for CASSSAGEQYF.

V is TRBV29-1 and J is TRBJ1-1; D is uncertain. The germline V gene has CDR1 SQVTM and CDR2 ANQGSEA. CDR3 size: 14 residues. V was pared by 3 bases and J by 0 bases, with 11 bases between. The CDR3 loop is CSVEFELMNTEAFF. CDR3 coding DNA: TGCAGCGTTGAGTTCGAGCTCATGAACACTGAAGCTTTCTTT.

The rearrangement uses TRBV5-4 and TRBJ2-7; TRBD1 aligns across 10 bases. J lost 2 bases, V lost 2 bases, and 4 bases had no gene match. The germline gives CDR1 SGHNT, CDR2 YYREEE (reference sequence). The CDR3 totals 15 residues. CDR3 loop: CASSFPGQGPYEQYF. Written as DNA, the CDR3 is TGTGCCAGCAGCTTTCCGGGACAGGGGCCCTACGAGCAGTACTTC.

The chain combines TRBV28 with TRBJ1-1; weak D call: TRBD1 (6 bases). This CDR3 has 15 amino acids. With 4 bases removed from V and 0 bases from J, the gap between germline ends came to 12 bases. CDR1 is MDHEN and CDR2 is SYDVKM in the germline V gene. The CDR3 loop reads CASSSLDRVNTEAFF. For the CDR3, the DNA is TGTGCCAGCAGTTCCCTGGACAGAGTGAACACTGAAGCTTTCTTT.

This rearrangement joins TRBV28 to TRBJ2-2, with D perhaps matching TRBD2 (5 bases). There are 16 residues in the CDR3. Germline V gene data show CDR1 as MDHEN and CDR2 as SYDVKM. The V gene lost 3 bases and the J gene lost 1 base, with 12 bases spanning the gap. CDR3 coding DNA: TGTGCCAGCAGTTTCGGGCGGGCTGGGAACACCGGGGAGCTGTTTTTT. This codes for CASSFGRAGNTGELFF.

The CDR3 DNA reads TGTGCCAGCAGCCTCTGGGGGGGACAAGCCTACGAGCAGTACTTC. The encoded protein is CASSLWGGQAYEQYF. The chain has TRBV3-1 (or the pseudogene TRBV3-2) and TRBJ2-7; D perhaps matches TRBD2 (7 bases). Per germline, CDR1 LGHDT and CDR2 YNNKEL (reference sequence). The CDR3 length is 15 residues. Between the trimmed V and J ends, which lost 4 bases and 2 bases, there was a span of 15 bases.